One and the same sample provided the 8 T cell receptor beta chains below, sequenced in a study of blood T cell repertoires in COVID-19. Some clones are missing from TCRdb's copy, which holds only in-frame ones; the method was immunoSEQ multiplex PCR. The top ten hold about 6% of the sample, which has more than 200,000 clones, approximately 84% seen once. The sample comprised peripheral blood. All receptors derive from a man older than 75 with acute or convalescent COVID-19.

V gene TRBV5-1 combines with J gene TRBJ1-1; D is perhaps TRBD1 (5 bases). The V gene's germline CDR1 is SGHRS and CDR2 YFSETQ. The V end was cut by 4 bases, the J end by 0 bases, with 13 bases between. The CDR3 totals 15 residues. CDR3 bases: TGCGCCAGCAGCGGAGGGGCCCCTTTGAACACTGAAGCTTTCTTT. It specifies CASSGGAPLNTEAFF.

The chain employs TRBV27 and TRBJ2-3, with D perhaps TRBD2 (5 bases). V lost 2 bases and J lost 5, with 8 bases in between. In germline, CDR1 is MNHEY, CDR2 SMNVEV (reference sequence). CDR3 length: 13 amino acids. CDR3 nucleotides: TGTGCCAGCAGTTTAGTCCGGGGAGATACGCAGTATTTT. Residues: CASSLVRGDTQYF.

To note about this clone: Other DNA sequences from this sample encode an identical CDR3 as well. The CDR3 DNA reads as TGTGCCAGCAGCGTTGTGTCGGGGGGATACAATGAGCAGTTCTTC. Translating gives CASSVVSGGYNEQFF. This chain links TRBV9 with TRBJ2-1; 7 bases fit TRBD2. The CDR3 sequence is 15 residues long. The V and J ends lost 2 bases and 4 bases, in that order; junction bases with no gene match: 6. Germline assignment: CDR1 SGDLS and CDR2 YYNGEE.

This clone was seen just once. The CDR3 nucleotides read TGTGCCAGCAGCTTAGTAGGACAGGGTGGTAATTCACCCCTCCACTTT. Its protein is CASSLVGQGGNSPLHF. This sequence joins TRBV7-3 and TRBJ1-6; 8 bases match TRBD1. The CDR3 consists of 16 residues. CDR1 is SGHTA, CDR2 FQGTGA, per germline. V was pared by 2 bases and J by 6 bases, with 6 bases of the junction left unmatched.

The J gene is TRBJ2-1, the V gene TRBV3-1 (or the pseudogene TRBV3-2); no clear D gene. V was pared by 4 bases and J by 10 bases, with 8 bases between. This CDR3 has 11 residues. Germline V gene lookup returns CDR1 LGHDT and CDR2 YNNKEL (reference sequence). CDR3 residues: CASSRDSEQFF. The CDR3 DNA follows: TGTGCCAGCAGCCGAGACTCCGAGCAGTTCTTC.

The chain employs TRBV5-1 and TRBJ2-3, with 9 bases aligning to TRBD1. CDR1 is SGHRS, CDR2 YFSETQ, per germline. Trimming at V came to 4 bases and at J to 6 bases, leaving 18 bases not matched to a gene. This CDR3 spans 18 amino acids. CDR3 loop: CASSTWLTWDREADTQYF. The CDR3 DNA reads TGCGCCAGCAGCACCTGGCTTACTTGGGACAGGGAGGCCGATACGCAGTATTTT.

The chain employs TRBV7-8 and TRBJ2-1, with 9 nucleotides matching TRBD1. Germline V gene data show CDR1 as SGHVS and CDR2 as FQNEAQ. Germline trimming cut 4 bases from V and 7 bases from J; bases unmatched to any gene: 8. The CDR3 spans 15 residues. The CDR3 spells CASSYTGTGMNEQFF. CDR3 nucleotide sequence: TGTGCCAGCAGCTACACCGGGACAGGGATGAATGAGCAGTTCTTC.

The rearrangement uses TRBV12-3 or TRBV12-4 and TRBJ1-1; D remains ambiguous. CDR3 length: 13 residues. With 6 bases removed from V and 4 bases from J, the gap between germline ends came to 12 bases. The CDR3 DNA sequence: TGTGCCAGCAGACCACATTCGGGCACTGAAGCTTTCTTT. This codes for CASRPHSGTEAFF.